This T cell receptor beta chain emerged from a study of human T cells and chemical hapten exposure. Notes on the study in general: Against controls, expanded TCRs gave rise to significantly more large CDR3 similarity clusters. As patch test score rose, PT1 expanded TCR counts tended to rise as well.

Time point here: patch test 1, 2 weeks after DPC sensitization. Treatment described: therapeutic diphenylcyclopropenone sensitization with weekly scalp DPC. Unfractionated whole blood yielded total RNA. A note on this clonotype: Its matching antigen is unknown.

TCRdb re-called the RACE reads through MiXCR, storing one row per CDR3 protein. This table holds some 380,000 distinct CDR3 sequences, 4.8% found once. The germline gives CDR1 MNHEY, CDR2 SMNVEV (reference sequence). The CDR3 is made up of 15 amino acids. Losses at the gene ends were 6 bases for V and 2 bases for J; bases not matched to a gene: 7. The receptor was isolated from a woman aged 45-59 years with alopecia areata. Some clones in this sample may be carry-over from other donors' samples. V gene TRBV27 combines with J gene TRBJ2-7; the match to TRBD2 covers 10 bases. The sequences come from whole blood, collected in connection with sensitization to the hapten diphenylcyclopropenone (DPC). The CDR3 loop is CASSLIAGGPYEQYF. For the CDR3, the DNA is TGTGCCAGCAGCCTAATAGCGGGAGGTCCCTACGAGCAGTACTTC.